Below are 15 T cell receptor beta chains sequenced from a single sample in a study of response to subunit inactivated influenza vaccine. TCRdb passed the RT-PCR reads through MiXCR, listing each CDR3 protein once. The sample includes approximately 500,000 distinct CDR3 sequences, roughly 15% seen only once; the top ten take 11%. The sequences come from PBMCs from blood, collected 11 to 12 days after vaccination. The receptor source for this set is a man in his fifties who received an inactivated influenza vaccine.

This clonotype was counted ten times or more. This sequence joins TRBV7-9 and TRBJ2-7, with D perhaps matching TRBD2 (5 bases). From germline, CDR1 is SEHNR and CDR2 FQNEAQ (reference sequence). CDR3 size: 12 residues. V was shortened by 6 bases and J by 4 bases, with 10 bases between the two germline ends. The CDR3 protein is CASRGGSYEQYF. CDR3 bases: TGTGCCAGCAGAGGAGGCTCTTACGAGCAGTACTTC.

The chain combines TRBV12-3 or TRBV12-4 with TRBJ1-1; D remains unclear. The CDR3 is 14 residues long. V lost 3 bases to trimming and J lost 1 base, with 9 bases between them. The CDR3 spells CASSLLRSNTEAFF. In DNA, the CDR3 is TGTGCCAGCAGTTTGCTCCGGTCGAACACTGAAGCTTTCTTT.

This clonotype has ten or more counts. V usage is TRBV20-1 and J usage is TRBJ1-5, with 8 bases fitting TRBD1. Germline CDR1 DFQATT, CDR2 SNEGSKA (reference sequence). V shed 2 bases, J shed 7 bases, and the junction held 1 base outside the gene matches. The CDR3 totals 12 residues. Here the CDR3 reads CSARTGGQPQHF. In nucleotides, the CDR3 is TGCAGTGCTAGAACAGGGGGGCAGCCCCAGCATTTT.

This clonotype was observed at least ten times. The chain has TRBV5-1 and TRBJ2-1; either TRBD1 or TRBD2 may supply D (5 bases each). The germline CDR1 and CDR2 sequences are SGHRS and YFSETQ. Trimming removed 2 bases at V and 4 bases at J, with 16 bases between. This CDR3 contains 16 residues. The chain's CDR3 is CASSFSGQGRYNEQFF. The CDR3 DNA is TGCGCCAGCAGCTTTTCAGGGCAGGGACGTTACAATGAGCAGTTCTTC.

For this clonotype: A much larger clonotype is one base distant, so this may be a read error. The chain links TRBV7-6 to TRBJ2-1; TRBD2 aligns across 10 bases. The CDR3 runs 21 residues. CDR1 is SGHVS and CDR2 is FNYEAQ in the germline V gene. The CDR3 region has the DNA TGTGCCAGCGGCTTAGCCCGTTGGACTAGCGGAGAGAGGGAAACCTACAATGAGCAGTTCTTC. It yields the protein CASGLARWTSGERETYNEQFF.

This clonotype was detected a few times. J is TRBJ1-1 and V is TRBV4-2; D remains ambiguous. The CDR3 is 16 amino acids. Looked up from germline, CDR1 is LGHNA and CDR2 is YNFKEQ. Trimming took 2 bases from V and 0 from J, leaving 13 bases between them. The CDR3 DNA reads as TGTGCCAGCAGCCAACCAGTCGGGATAATGAACACTGAAGCTTTCTTT. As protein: CASSQPVGIMNTEAFF.

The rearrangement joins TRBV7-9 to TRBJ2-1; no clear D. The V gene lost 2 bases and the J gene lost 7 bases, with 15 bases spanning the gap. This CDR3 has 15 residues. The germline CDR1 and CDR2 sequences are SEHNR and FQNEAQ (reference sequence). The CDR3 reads CASSLMITLGNEQFF. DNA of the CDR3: TGTGCCAGCAGCTTAATGATCACTCTGGGGAATGAGCAGTTCTTC.

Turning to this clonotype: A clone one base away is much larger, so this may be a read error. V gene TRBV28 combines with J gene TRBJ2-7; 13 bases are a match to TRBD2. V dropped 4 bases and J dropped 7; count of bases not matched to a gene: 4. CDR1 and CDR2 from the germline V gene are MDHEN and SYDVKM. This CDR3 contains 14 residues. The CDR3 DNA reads TGTGCCAGCAGTTCGACTAGCGGGAGGCGAGAGCAGTACTTC. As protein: CASSSTSGRREQYF.

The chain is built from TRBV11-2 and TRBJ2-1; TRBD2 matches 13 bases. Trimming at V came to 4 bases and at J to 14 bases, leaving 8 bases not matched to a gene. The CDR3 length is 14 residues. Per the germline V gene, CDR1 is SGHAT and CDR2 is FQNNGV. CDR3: CASSSMTSGGLEFF. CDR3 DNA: TGTGCCAGCAGCTCGATGACTAGCGGGGGGTTGGAGTTCTTC.

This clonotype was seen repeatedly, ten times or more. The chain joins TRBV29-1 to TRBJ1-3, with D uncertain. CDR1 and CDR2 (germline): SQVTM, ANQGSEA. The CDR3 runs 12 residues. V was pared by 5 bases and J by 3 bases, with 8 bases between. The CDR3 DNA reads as TGCAGCGTTCGAGATGGTGGAAACACCATATATTTT. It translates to CSVRDGGNTIYF. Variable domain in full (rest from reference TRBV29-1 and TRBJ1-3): SAVISQKPSRDICQRGTSLTIQCQVDSQVTMMFWYRQQPGQSLTLIATANQGSEATYESGFVIDKFPISRPNLTFSTLTVSNMSPEDSSIYLCSVRDGGNTIYFGEGSWLTVV.

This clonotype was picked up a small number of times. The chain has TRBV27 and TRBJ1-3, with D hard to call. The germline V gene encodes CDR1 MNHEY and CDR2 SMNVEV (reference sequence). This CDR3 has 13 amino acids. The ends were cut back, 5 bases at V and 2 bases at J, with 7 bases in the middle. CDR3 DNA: TGTGCCAGCAGTCCCACGACTGGAAACACCATATATTTT. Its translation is CASSPTTGNTIYF.

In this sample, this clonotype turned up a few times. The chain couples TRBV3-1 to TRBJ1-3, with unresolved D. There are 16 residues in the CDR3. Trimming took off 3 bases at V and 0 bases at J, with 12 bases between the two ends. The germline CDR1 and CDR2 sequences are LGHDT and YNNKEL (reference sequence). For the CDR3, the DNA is TGTGCCAGCAGCCAGGGTGTTCCCCTCTCTGGAAACACCATATATTTT. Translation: CASSQGVPLSGNTIYF.

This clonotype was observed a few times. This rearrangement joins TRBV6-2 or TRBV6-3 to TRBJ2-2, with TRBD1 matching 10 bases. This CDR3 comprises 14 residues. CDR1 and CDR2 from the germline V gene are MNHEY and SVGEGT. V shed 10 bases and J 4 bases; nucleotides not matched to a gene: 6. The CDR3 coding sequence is TGTGCCACAGACAGGGGGCTTGTCACCGGGGAGCTGTTTTTT. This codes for CATDRGLVTGELFF.

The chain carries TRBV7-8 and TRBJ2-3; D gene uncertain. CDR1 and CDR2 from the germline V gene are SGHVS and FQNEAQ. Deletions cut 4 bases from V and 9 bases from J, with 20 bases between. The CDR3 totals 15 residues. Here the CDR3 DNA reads TGTGCCAGCAGCTCCCTTTCTCTGCCAACCCAAACGCAGTATTTT. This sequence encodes CASSSLSLPTQTQYF.

DNA for the CDR3: TGCGCCAGCAGCATAGACAGTGAGCAGTTCTTC. As protein: CASSIDSEQFF. V gene TRBV5-1 combines with J gene TRBJ2-1; tentatively, D is TRBD1 (5 bases). The CDR3 contains 11 residues. V shed 4 bases and J shed 9 bases, with 8 bases lying between them. CDR1 and CDR2 from the germline V gene are SGHRS and YFSETQ. Full variable domain (missing parts from reference TRBV5-1 and TRBJ2-1): KAGVTQTPRYLIKTRGQQVTLSCSPISGHRSVSWYQQTPGQGLQFLFEYFSETQRNKGNFPGRFSGRQFSNSRSEMNVSTLELGDSALYLCASSIDSEQFFGPGTRLTVL.